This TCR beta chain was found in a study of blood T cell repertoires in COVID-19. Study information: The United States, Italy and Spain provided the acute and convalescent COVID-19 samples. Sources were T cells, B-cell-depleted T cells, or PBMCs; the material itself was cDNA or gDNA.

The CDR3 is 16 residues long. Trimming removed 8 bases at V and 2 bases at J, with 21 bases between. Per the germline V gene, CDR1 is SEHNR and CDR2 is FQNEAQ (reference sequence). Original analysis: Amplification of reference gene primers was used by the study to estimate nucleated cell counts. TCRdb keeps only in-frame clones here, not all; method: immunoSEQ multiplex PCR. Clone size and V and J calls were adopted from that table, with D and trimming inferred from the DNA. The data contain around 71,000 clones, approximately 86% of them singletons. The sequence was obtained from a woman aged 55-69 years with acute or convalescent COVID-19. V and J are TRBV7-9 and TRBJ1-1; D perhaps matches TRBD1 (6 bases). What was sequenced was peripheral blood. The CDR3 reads CASFSSGAGQNTEAFF. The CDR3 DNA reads TGTGCCAGCTTTTCGTCCGGAGCGGGACAAAACACTGAAGCTTTCTTT.